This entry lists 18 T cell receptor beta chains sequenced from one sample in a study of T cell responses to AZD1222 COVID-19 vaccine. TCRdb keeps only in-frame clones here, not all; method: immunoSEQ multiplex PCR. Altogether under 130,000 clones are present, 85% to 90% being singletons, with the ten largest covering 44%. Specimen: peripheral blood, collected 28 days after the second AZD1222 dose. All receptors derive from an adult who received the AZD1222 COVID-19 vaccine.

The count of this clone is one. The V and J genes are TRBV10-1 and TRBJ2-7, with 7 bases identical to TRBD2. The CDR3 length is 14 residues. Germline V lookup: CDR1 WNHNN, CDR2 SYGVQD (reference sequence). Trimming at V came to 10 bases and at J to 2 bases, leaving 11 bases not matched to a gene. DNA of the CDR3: TGCGCCACCACCCCGGGAGGTTACACCTACGAGCAGTACTTC. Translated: CATTPGGYTYEQYF.

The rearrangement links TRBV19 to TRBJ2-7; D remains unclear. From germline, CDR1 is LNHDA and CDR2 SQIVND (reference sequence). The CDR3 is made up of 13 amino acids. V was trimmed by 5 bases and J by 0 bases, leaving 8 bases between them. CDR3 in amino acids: CASSSELSYEQYF. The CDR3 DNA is TGTGCCAGTAGTTCGGAACTCTCCTACGAGCAGTACTTC.

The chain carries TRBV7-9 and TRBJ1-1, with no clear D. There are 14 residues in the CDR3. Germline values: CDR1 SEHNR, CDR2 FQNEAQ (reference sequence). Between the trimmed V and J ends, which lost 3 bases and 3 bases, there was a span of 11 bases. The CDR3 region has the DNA TGTGCCAGCAGCTTGGGCATCTCCGACACTGAAGCTTTCTTT. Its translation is CASSLGISDTEAFF. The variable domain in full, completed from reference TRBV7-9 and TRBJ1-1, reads DTGVSQNPRHKITKRGQNVTFRCDPISEHNRLYWYRQTLGQGPEFLTYFQNEAQLEKSRLLSDRFSAERPKGSFSTLEIQRTEQGDSAMYLCASSLGISDTEAFFGQGTRLTVV.

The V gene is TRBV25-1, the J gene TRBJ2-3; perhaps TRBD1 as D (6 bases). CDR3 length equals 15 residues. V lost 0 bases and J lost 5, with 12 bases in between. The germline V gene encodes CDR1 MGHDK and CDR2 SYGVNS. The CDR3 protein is CASSEYKAGEDTQYF. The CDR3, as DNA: TGTGCCAGCAGTGAATATAAGGCAGGGGAAGATACGCAGTATTTT.

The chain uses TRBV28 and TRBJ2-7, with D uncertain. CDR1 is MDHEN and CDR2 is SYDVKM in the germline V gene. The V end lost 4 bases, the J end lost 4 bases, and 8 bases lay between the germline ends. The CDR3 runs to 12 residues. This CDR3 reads CASSSGIYEQYF. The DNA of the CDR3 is TGTGCCAGCAGTTCGGGCATTTACGAGCAGTACTTC.

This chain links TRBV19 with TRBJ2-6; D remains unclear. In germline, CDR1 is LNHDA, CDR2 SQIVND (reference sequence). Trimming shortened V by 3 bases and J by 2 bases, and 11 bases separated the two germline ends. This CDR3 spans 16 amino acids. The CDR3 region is CASSIRRLTGANVLTF. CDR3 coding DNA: TGTGCCAGTAGTATCCGAAGGTTAACTGGGGCCAACGTCCTGACTTTC. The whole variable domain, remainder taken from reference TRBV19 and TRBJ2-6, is DGGITQSPKYLFRKEGQNVTLSCEQNLNHDAMYWYRQDPGQGLRLIYYSQIVNDFQKGDIAEGYSVSREKKESFPLTVTSAQKNPTAFYLCASSIRRLTGANVLTFGAGSRLTVL.

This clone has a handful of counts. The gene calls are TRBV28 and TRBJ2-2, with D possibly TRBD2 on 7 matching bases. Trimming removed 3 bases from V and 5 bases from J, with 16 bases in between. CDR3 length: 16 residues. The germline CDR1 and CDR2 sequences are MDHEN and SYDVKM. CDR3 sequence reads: CASSFRAGGRTGELFF. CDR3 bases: TGTGCCAGCAGTTTTAGGGCCGGGGGGCGAACCGGGGAGCTGTTTTTT.

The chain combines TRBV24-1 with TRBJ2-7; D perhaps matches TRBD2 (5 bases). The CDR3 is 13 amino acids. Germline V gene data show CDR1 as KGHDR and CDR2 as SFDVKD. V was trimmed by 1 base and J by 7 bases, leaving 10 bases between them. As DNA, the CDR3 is TGTGCCACCAGTGATTTACTAGTTAAGGAGCAGTACTTC. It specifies CATSDLLVKEQYF.

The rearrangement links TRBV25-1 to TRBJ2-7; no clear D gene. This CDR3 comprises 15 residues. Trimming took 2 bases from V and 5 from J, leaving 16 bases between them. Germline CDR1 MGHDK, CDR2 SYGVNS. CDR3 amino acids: CASSEPGPTFNEQYF. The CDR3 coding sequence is TGTGCCAGCAGTGAACCTGGCCCGACCTTTAACGAGCAGTACTTC.

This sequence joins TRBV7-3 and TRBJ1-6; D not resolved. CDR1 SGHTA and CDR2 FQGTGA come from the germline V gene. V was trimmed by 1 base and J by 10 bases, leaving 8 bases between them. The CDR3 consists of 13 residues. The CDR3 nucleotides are TGTGCCAGCAGCTTAAATCTACGGTCACCCCTCCACTTT. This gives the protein CASSLNLRSPLHF. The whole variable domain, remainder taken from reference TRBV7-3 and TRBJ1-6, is GAGVSQTPSNKVTEKGKYVELRCDPISGHTALYWYRQSLGQGPEFLIYFQGTGAADDSGLPNDRFFAVRPEGSVSTLKIQRTERGDSAVYLCASSLNLRSPLHFGNGTRLTVT.

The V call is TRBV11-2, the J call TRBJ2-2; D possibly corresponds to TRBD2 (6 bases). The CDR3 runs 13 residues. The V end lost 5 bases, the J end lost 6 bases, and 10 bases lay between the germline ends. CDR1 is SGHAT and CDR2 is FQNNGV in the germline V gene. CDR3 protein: CASSLTRAGELFF. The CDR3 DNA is TGTGCCAGCAGCCTGACTAGGGCCGGGGAGCTGTTTTTT.

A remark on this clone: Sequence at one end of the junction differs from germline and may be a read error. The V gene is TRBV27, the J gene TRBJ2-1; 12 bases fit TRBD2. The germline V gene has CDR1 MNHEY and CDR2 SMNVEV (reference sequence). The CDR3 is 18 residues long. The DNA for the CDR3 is TGTGCCAGCAGTTTACTTGGACTAGCGGGGACATCCTCCAATGAGCAGTTCTTC. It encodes CASSLLGLAGTSSNEQFF.

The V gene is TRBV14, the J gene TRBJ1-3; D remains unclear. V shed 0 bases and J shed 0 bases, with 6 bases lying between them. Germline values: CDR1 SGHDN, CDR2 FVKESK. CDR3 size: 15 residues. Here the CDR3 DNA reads TGTGCCAGCAGCCAAGACCTGAACTCTGGAAACACCATATATTTT. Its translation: CASSQDLNSGNTIYF.

CDR3 region: CASRLWARDNEQFF. CDR3 sequence (DNA): TGTGCCAGCAGGCTCTGGGCTCGAGACAATGAGCAGTTCTTC. The V and J genes are TRBV27 and TRBJ2-1; D uncertain. V was clipped by 6 bases and J by 5 bases, with 14 bases between them. In germline, CDR1 is MNHEY, CDR2 SMNVEV (reference sequence). The CDR3 spans 14 residues.

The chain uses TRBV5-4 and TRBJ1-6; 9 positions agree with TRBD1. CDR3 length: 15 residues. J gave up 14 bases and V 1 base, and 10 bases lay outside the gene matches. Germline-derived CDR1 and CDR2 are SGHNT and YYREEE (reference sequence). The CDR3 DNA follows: TGTGCCAGCAGCTTGCGTGACAGGGGGACGGCGTCCCTCCACTTT. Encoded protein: CASSLRDRGTASLHF.

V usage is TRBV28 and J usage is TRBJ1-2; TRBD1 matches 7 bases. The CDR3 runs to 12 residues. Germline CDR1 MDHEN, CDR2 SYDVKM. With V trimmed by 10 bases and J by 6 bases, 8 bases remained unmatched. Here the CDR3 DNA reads TGTGCCACCCTTGGGCAGGGGGATGGCTACACCTTC. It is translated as CATLGQGDGYTF.

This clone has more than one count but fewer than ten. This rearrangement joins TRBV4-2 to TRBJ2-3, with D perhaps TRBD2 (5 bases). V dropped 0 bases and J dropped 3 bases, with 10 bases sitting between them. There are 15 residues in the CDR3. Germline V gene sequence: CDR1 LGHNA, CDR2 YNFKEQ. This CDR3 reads CASSQDSTTTDTQYF. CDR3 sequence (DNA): TGTGCCAGCAGCCAAGATTCGACTACGACAGATACGCAGTATTTT.

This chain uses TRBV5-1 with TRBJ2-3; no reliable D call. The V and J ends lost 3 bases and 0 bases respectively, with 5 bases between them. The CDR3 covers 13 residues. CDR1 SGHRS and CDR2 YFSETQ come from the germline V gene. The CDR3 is CASSWTSTDTQYF. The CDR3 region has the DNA TGCGCCAGCAGCTGGACGAGCACAGATACGCAGTATTTT.